Below are 2 T cell receptor beta chains sequenced from a single sample in a study of brain metastases from non-small cell lung cancer. Some clones are missing from TCRdb's copy, which holds only in-frame ones; the method was immunoSEQ multiplex PCR. The repertoire holds about 2,600 clones, with roughly 90% as singletons. Sequences were obtained from primary lung tumor tissue. These receptors all come from a donor aged 40 or over with non-small cell lung cancer.

The V call is TRBV30, the J call TRBJ2-7, with D tentatively TRBD1 or TRBD2 (6 bases each). Germline values: CDR1 GTSNPN, CDR2 SVGIG (reference sequence). Between the trimmed V and J ends, which lost 0 bases and 3 bases, there was a span of 9 bases. The CDR3 length is 13 residues. CDR3 protein: CAWSVGGHYEQYF. Here the CDR3 DNA reads TGTGCCTGGAGTGTGGGGGGACACTACGAGCAGTACTTC.

The V call is TRBV6-1, the J call TRBJ2-7; D unclear. V was cut by 4 bases and J by 4 bases, with 2 bases left in between. The CDR3 is made up of 10 amino acids. Germline V gene data show CDR1 as MNHNS and CDR2 as SASEGT. CDR3 sequence: CASSGYEQYF. CDR3 nucleotides: TGTGCCAGCAGTGGTTACGAGCAGTACTTC.